The text below deals with one T cell receptor beta chain. The antigen is not known. The germline V gene has CDR1 SEHNR and CDR2 FQNEAQ (reference sequence). This CDR3 contains 18 residues. Unmatched junction bases numbered 14, after V lost 4 bases and J lost 0 bases. The data stem from a study of PD-L1 blockade in urothelial cancer. Study-level findings and limits: When measured at 3 weeks, tumor-associated blood clones expanded more in durable-benefit patients.

Libraries were prepared by immunoSEQ multiplex PCR; TCRdb keeps only in-frame clonotypes and omits some of them. The sample contains 100,000 to 150,000 clones, approximately 88% of which appear only once. Time point described: pretreatment peripheral blood. The sample consisted of PBMCs, taken around atezolizumab (anti-PD-L1) treatment. This chain connects TRBV7-9 to TRBJ1-1; TRBD1 matches 7 bases. The origin of this receptor is a man aged 50 or older with urothelial cancer. The CDR3 sequence: CASSSPNGQDRMNTEAFF. The CDR3 DNA reads as TGTGCCAGCAGCTCCCCGAACGGACAGGATCGGATGAACACTGAAGCTTTCTTT.